This TCR beta chain derives from a study of control samples from healthy donors and cancer patients. This table comes from immunoSEQ multiplex PCR, and its TCRdb copy is limited to in-frame clones, with some not included. The data hold some 220,000 clones, with just under 95% observed a single time. The sample taken for sequencing was blood. The clonotype comes from a man aged 50 or older in good health.

The CDR3 spells CASRATGGTEAFF. CDR3 DNA sequence: TGTGCCAGCAGGGCCACAGGGGGCACTGAAGCTTTCTTT. The chain combines TRBV9 with TRBJ1-1; 8 positions agree with TRBD1. The J segment lost 4 bases and the V segment lost 5 bases, leaving 4 bases of the junction unmatched. Germline V CDR1 and CDR2: SGDLS, YYNGEE. The CDR3 covers 13 residues.